This T cell receptor (beta chain) stems from a study of T-cell memory formation after mild COVID-19. TCRdb re-analysed the 5' RACE reads in MiXCR, keeping a single row per CDR3 protein. The data show a few hundred thousand distinct CDR3 sequences, with under 20% seen just once and more than 20% held by the top ten. This clonotype was counted between two and nine times. CDR3 size: 13 residues. The germline V gene encodes CDR1 SQVTM and CDR2 ANQGSEA. J was trimmed by 7 bases and V by 7 bases; bases with no gene match: 12. This chain joins TRBV29-1 and TRBJ1-2, with 7 bases fitting TRBD1. This TCR derives from a man younger than 35 who had mild COVID-19 (a few samples of this study predate the infection). Cell type and time point are not known. The sequencing input was PBMCs or a T cell subset sorted from them (not recorded which). The CDR3 DNA reads as TGCAGCGCCGCCGGGACAGCGCTTTTTGGCTACACCTTC. Residues: CSAAGTALFGYTF.